The TCR beta chain described here comes from a study of T cell clusters in autoimmune cytopenias. This clonotype is identified as medium-sized (0.01 to 0.1%) from frequency. Approximately 40,000 genome equivalents of blood DNA were amplified for TRB. This CDR3 spans 13 amino acids. Multiplex touch-down PCR amplified TRB using TRB-A and TRB-B pools in one tube. Reanalyzing the multiplex PCR reads, TCRdb keeps one entry per CDR3 protein, without DNA. The sample holds about 3,800 distinct CDR3 sequences. These data also formed part of another study, on T cell repertoires in aging, cancer and after chemotherapy.

What was sequenced was peripheral blood. The chain recombines TRBV12-3 or TRBV12-4 with TRBJ1-4; TCRdb reports TRBD1, a call that lacks DNA to check it against. This receptor was taken from a human donor in good health. The CDR3 sequence is CASSLQGYEKLFF.